Listed below are T cell receptor beta chains from one sample, sequenced in a study of cytomegalovirus exposure and HLA in healthy donors. Here immunoSEQ multiplex PCR was the method, and the copy in TCRdb shows in-frame clones only, minus some. This sample has about 140,000 clones, with 65% to 80% found just once. Sequencing was carried out using PBMCs. The source is a male donor in good health and CMV-seronegative. The CDR3 runs from the conserved cysteine through the conserved F or W. Each record gives: clone size, V gene, D gene, J gene, CDR3 protein, CDR3 DNA. The D gene is left open where the match is weak. A clone size is listed for some rows: how often the clone was seen (once, few, many), or a class if it is expanded.

>.|TRBV10-3|TRBD1|TRBJ2-3
CAISQGVSTDTQYF
TGTGCCATCAGCCAGGGGGTTAGCACAGATACGCAGTATTTT
>.|TRBV5-1|.|TRBJ2-5
CASSRLSTQETQYF
TGCGCCAGCAGCCGCTTGAGTACCCAAGAGACCCAGTACTTC
>.|TRBV9|TRBD1|TRBJ1-3
CASSVSVGTGVGSGNTIYF
TGTGCCAGCAGCGTATCGGTGGGGACAGGGGTAGGCTCTGGAAACACCATATATTTT
>.|TRBV5-1|.|TRBJ1-5
CASSLAPGEGQPQHF
TGCGCCAGCAGCTTGGCGCCAGGGGAGGGTCAGCCCCAGCATTTT
>once|TRBV19|.|TRBJ1-1
CATRVGTEAFF
TGTGCCACCAGGGTGGGGACTGAAGCTTTCTTT
>.|TRBV5-1|.|TRBJ1-2
CASSLGPTGDYGYTF
TGCGCCAGCAGCTTGGGCCCCACGGGGGACTATGGCTACACCTTC
>.|TRBV5-6|.|TRBJ2-7
CASSVPGQGYYEQYF
TGTGCCAGCAGCGTTCCGGGACAAGGGTACTACGAGCAGTACTTC
>.|TRBV28|.|TRBJ1-1
CASSLARKNTEAFF
TGTGCCAGCAGTTTAGCCAGGAAGAACACTGAAGCTTTCTTT
>.|TRBV5-1|.|TRBJ2-3
CASSLYRTASTDTQYF
TGCGCCAGCAGCTTGTATCGGACAGCGAGCACAGATACGCAGTATTTT
>.|TRBV19|.|TRBJ1-1
CASSIGGVNTEAFF
TGTGCCAGTAGTATAGGAGGCGTGAACACTGAAGCTTTCTTT
>.|TRBV19|TRBD1|TRBJ1-2
CASSTAGTAGNYGYTF
TGTGCCAGTAGTACCGCCGGGACAGCTGGAAACTATGGCTACACCTTC
>.|TRBV28|TRBD1|TRBJ2-7
CASSQTGTGSSYEQYF
TGTGCCAGCAGTCAAACCGGGACAGGGTCCTCCTACGAGCAGTACTTC
>.|TRBV28|.|TRBJ2-7
CASSGGVVYYEQYF
TGTGCCAGCTCAGGCGGGGTGGTTTACTACGAGCAGTACTTC
>.|TRBV28|TRBD1|TRBJ2-7
CASRRSSGQGAGEQYF
TGTGCCAGCAGAAGATCCTCGGGACAGGGGGCGGGTGAGCAGTACTTC
>once|TRBV29-1|TRBD1|TRBJ1-1
CSVDRGRTTEAFF
TGCAGCGTTGACAGGGGGAGAACAACTGAAGCTTTCTTT
>.|TRBV5-4|.|TRBJ2-5
CASSLVPGAETQYF
TGTGCCAGCAGCTTGGTTCCAGGGGCAGAGACCCAGTACTTC
>.|TRBV5-1|.|TRBJ1-1
CASSPGGSGYTEAFF
TGCGCCAGCAGCCCGGGAGGGTCCGGATACACTGAAGCTTTCTTT
>.|TRBV29-1|.|TRBJ2-1
CSVDGLARYNEQFF
TGCAGCGTTGACGGGCTAGCTAGATACAATGAGCAGTTCTTC
>.|TRBV4-1|TRBD1|TRBJ1-1
CASSQLGQMNTEAFF
TGCGCCAGCAGCCAACTGGGACAGATGAACACTGAAGCTTTCTTT
>.|TRBV7-9|.|TRBJ1-1
CASSPRDTLFAEAFF
TGTGCCAGCAGCCCCCGGGACACCCTTTTCGCTGAAGCTTTCTTT
>.|TRBV28|TRBD2|TRBJ2-7
CASSPRGGGHEQYF
TGTGCCAGCAGTCCGCGGGGGGGAGGCCACGAGCAGTACTTC
>few|TRBV10-3|TRBD2|TRBJ2-5
CAISESTSGAQETQYF
TGTGCCATCAGTGAGTCGACTAGCGGGGCCCAAGAGACCCAGTACTTC
>.|TRBV18|.|TRBJ2-7
CASSGRRTEKDRSSYEQYF
TGTGCCAGCTCAGGAAGAAGGACGGAGAAAGACAGGAGCTCCTACGAGCAGTACTTC
>.|TRBV5-1|TRBD1|TRBJ2-7
CASSLAGQTREQYF
TGCGCCAGCAGCTTGGCGGGACAGACGAGGGAGCAGTACTTC